The clone carrying this T cell receptor (beta chain) was observed many times. Germline V gene sequence: CDR1 SGHTA, CDR2 FQGNSA. The CDR3 has 16 amino acids. Trimming at V came to 1 base and at J to 5 bases, leaving 8 bases not matched to a gene. The data were taken from a study of T cells after yellow fever vaccination. Study-wide findings and caveats: In post-booster samples, most primary-vaccination clones reappeared (about 97% CD4, 88% CD8).

Generation of TCR cDNA used 5'RACE template switching (which added a universal primer site and UMIs). TCRdb used MiXCR to reprocess the 5' RACE reads, holding one entry per CDR3 protein. The table records approximately 32,000 distinct CDR3 sequences, under 12% of them present only once. V usage is TRBV7-2 and J usage is TRBJ2-5, with TRBD1 matching over 9 bases. The sequence derives from a man between 18 and 29 years old who received the YFV17D yellow fever vaccine. This sample comprised PBMCs, either bulk or a sorted T-cell subset (CD4+, CD8+, memory, or dextramer-sorted; not recorded which), obtained around 16 days after the first yellow fever vaccination. The CDR3 reads CASSLGGTGRRETQYF. The DNA for the CDR3 is TGTGCCAGCAGCTTAGGAGGGACAGGGCGTCGGGAGACCCAGTACTTC.